The clone carrying this TCR beta chain was observed a handful of times. Its antigen is not identified. Its ends do not fully match the called genes, so a read error is possible. The sample belongs to a study of cytomegalovirus exposure and HLA in healthy donors. Overall study context: Drawn from HLA-typed donors, roughly 87 million unique TCRs were held in an early data release. General observations from the study: Trimming of TCR beta V- and J-genes showed a link, identified in a later analysis, to a missense DCLRE1C variant. The study reported that TCR beta sequences accurately predicted HLA-A and HLA-B alleles in most subjects.

CDR3 length: 13 residues. The germline V gene has CDR1 SGHDT and CDR2 YYEEEE. The PCR contained 60 Vbeta and 13 Jbeta primers. Original data processing: A later analysis counted tens of millions of unique TCR beta chains, around 10 million shared. TCRdb keeps only in-frame clones here, not all; method: immunoSEQ multiplex PCR. From that table come the V and J calls and clone size; the DNA was used to work out D and trimming. In the table there are 180,000 or so clones, about 80% of which are singletons. The J gene is TRBJ2-5, the V gene TRBV5-6; no clear D. The sample consisted of PBMCs. The source is a man in his fifties or sixties in good health and CMV-seropositive. In DNA form, the CDR3 reads TGTGCCAGCAGCTTGCCAAACCAGGAGACCCAGTACTTC. Protein sequence: CASSLPNQETQYF.